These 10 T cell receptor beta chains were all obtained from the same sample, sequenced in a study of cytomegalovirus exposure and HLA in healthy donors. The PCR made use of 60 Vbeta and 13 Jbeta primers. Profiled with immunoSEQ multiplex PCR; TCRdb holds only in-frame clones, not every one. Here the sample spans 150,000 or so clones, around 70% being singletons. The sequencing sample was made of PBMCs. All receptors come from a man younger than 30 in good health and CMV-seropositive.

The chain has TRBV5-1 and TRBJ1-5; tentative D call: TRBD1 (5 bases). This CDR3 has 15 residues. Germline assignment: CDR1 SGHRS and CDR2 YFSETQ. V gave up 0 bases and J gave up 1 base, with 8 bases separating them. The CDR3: CASSLEGISNQPQHF. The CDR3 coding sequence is TGCGCCAGCAGCTTGGAGGGGATAAGCAATCAGCCCCAGCATTTT.

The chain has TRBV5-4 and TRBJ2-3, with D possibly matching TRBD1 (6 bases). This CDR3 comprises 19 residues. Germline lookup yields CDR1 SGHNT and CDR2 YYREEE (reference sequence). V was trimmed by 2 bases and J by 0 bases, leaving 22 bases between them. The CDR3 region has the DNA TGTGCCAGCAGCTTAGGTGGTGGACAGCGCTCATCAAGCACAGATACGCAGTATTTT. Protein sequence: CASSLGGGQRSSSTDTQYF.

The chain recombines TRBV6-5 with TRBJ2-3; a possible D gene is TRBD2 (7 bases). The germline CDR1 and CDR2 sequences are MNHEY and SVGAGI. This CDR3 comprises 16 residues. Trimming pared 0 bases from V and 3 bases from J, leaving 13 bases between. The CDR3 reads CASSYSGGGGTDTQYF. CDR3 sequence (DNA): TGTGCCAGCAGTTACTCGGGGGGAGGGGGTACAGATACGCAGTATTTT.

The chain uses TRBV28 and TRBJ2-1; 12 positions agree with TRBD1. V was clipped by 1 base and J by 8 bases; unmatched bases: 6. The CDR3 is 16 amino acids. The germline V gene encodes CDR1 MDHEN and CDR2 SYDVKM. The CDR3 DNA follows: TGTGCCAGCAGTTTATTTGGGACAGGGGGCTCGGATGAGCAGTTCTTC. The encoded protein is CASSLFGTGGSDEQFF.

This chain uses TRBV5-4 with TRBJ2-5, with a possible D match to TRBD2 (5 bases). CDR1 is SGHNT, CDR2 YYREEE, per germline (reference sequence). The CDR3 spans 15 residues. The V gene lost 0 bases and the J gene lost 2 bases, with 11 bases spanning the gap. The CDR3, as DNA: TGTGCCAGCAGCTTGGCCGGGGTATCACAAGAGACCCAGTACTTC. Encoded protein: CASSLAGVSQETQYF.

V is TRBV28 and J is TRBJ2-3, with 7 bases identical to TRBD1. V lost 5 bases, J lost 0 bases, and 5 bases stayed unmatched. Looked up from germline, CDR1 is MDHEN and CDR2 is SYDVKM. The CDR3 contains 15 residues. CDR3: CASSRRQGSTDTQYF. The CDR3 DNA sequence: TGTGCCAGCAGTCGGAGACAGGGAAGCACAGATACGCAGTATTTT.

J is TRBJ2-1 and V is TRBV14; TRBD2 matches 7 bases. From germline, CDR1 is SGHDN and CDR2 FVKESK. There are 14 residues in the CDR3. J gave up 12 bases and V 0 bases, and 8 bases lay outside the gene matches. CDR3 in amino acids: CASSQDGGSRGQFF. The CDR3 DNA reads TGTGCCAGCAGCCAAGATGGCGGGAGTAGGGGGCAGTTCTTC. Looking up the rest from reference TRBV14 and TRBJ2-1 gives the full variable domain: EAGVTQFPSHSVIEKGQTVTLRCDPISGHDNLYWYRRVMGKEIKFLLHFVKESKQDESGMPNNRFLAERTGGTYSTLKVQPAELEDSGVYFCASSQDGGSRGQFFGPGTRLTVL.

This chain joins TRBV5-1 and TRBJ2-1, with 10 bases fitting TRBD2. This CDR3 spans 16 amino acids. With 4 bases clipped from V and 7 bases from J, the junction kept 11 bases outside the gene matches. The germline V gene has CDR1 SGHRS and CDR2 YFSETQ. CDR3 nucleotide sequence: TGCGCCAGCAGCGTCGGAGCGGGGGGGGAACTAAATGAGCAGTTCTTC. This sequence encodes CASSVGAGGELNEQFF.

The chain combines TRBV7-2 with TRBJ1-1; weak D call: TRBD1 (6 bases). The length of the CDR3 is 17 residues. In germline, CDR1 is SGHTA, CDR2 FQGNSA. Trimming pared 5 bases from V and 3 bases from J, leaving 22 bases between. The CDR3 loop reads CASSPPDRTGFYTEAFF. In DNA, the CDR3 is TGTGCCAGCAGCCCTCCAGATCGAACAGGGTTTTACACTGAAGCTTTCTTT.

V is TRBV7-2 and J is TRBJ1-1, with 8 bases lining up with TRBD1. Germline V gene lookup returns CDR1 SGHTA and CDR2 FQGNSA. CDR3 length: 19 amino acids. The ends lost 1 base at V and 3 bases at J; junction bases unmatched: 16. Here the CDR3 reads CASSLGVWGGTGSHTEAFF. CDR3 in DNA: TGTGCCAGCAGCTTAGGAGTTTGGGGCGGGACAGGCAGCCACACTGAAGCTTTCTTT.